A single sample gave rise to the 30 T cell receptor beta chains below, sequenced in a study of vaccination effects on CD4 cells after COVID-19. Clones were read by immunoSEQ multiplex PCR, and TCRdb kept only the in-frame ones, dropping some. The repertoire holds approximately 87,000 clones, with about 74% as singletons. The ViraFEST assay expanded antigen-specific CD4+ T cells with viral peptide pools before sequencing. It was after nine to eleven days of culture that CD4+ T cells were isolated. Their antigen targets remain unknown. Sequencing was performed on CD4+ T cells from PBMCs cultured with HCoV-229E spike peptides, taken before COVID-19 vaccination. Every receptor here comes from a human donor who received a COVID-19 vaccine.

This clone was seen more than once but under ten times. V gene TRBV18 combines with J gene TRBJ1-4; D gene unclear. Germline V gives CDR1 KGHSH, CDR2 LQKENI. This CDR3 region has 17 residues. The V end was cut by 3 bases, the J end by 0 bases, with 14 bases between. CDR3 nucleotides: TGTGCCAGCTCACCCCGCCTCATTGGCTCAACTAATGAAAAACTGTTTTTT. Its protein product is CASSPRLIGSTNEKLFF.

The chain recombines TRBV6-2 or TRBV6-3 with TRBJ2-1, with 10 bases aligning to TRBD2. V lost 4 bases to trimming and J lost 4 bases; unmatched junction nucleotides: 7. The CDR3 totals 16 residues. Per germline, CDR1 MNHEY and CDR2 SVGEGT. This chain's CDR3 is CASSSISSGGYNEQFF. The CDR3 region has the DNA TGTGCCAGCAGTTCAATATCTAGCGGGGGTTACAATGAGCAGTTCTTC.

V is TRBV24-1 and J is TRBJ2-5, with D possibly matching TRBD2 (6 bases). Per germline, CDR1 KGHDR and CDR2 SFDVKD. Trimming left V 3 bases short and J 1 base short, with 14 bases between. CDR3 length: 16 residues. The CDR3 DNA sequence: TGTGCCACCAGTGATACTACCGGGACTCCCCAAGAGACCCAGTACTTC. This encodes CATSDTTGTPQETQYF.

The CDR3 DNA reads TGTGCCAGCAGCCAGGGTATAGCTGGCTACACCTTC. Translated, it gives CASSQGIAGYTF. The chain combines TRBV12-3 or TRBV12-4 with TRBJ1-2; D might be TRBD1 (5 bases). There are 12 residues in the CDR3. With 6 bases removed from V and 7 bases from J, the gap between germline ends came to 12 bases.

This chain uses TRBV25-1 with TRBJ1-5; no clear D gene. Looked up from germline, CDR1 is MGHDK and CDR2 is SYGVNS. V dropped 3 bases and J dropped 0 bases, with 3 bases sitting between them. This CDR3 is built from 13 residues. The CDR3 DNA sequence: TGTGCCAGCAGTGATTATAGCAATCAGCCCCAGCATTTT. Translating gives CASSDYSNQPQHF. Full variable domain (missing parts from reference TRBV25-1 and TRBJ1-5): EADIYQTPRYLVIGTGKKITLECSQTMGHDKMYWYQQDPGMELHLIHYSYGVNSTEKGDLSSESTVSRIRTEHFPLTLESARPSHTSQYLCASSDYSNQPQHFGDGTRLSIL.

The chain carries TRBV10-2 and TRBJ2-6, with unresolved D. The V end lost 3 bases, the J end lost 2 bases, and 8 bases lay between the germline ends. This CDR3 comprises 15 residues. The germline CDR1 and CDR2 sequences are WSHSY and SAAADI. CDR3 region: CASSDRGAGANVLTF. The DNA for the CDR3 is TGCGCCAGCAGTGATAGAGGTGCTGGGGCCAACGTCCTGACTTTC.

The chain uses TRBV5-4 and TRBJ2-7; TRBD2 agrees at 12 bases. V shed 4 bases and J 0 bases; nucleotides not matched to a gene: 5. CDR3 length equals 16 residues. In germline, CDR1 is SGHNT, CDR2 YYREEE (reference sequence). CDR3 in DNA: TGTGCCAGCAGCCAAGGACTAGCGGGGTCCTCCTACGAGCAGTACGTC. Protein sequence: CASSQGLAGSSYEQYV.

J is TRBJ1-1 and V is TRBV9; D is ambiguous. Germline lookup yields CDR1 SGDLS and CDR2 YYNGEE. V was pared by 4 bases and J by 5 bases, with 9 bases between. CDR3 length equals 12 residues. DNA for the CDR3: TGTGCCAGCAGCTCACATGGGACTGAAGCTTTCTTT. This codes for CASSSHGTEAFF.

The chain combines TRBV30 with TRBJ1-5; the D gene is possibly TRBD1 (5 bases). The CDR3 length is 15 residues. Trimming took 1 base from V and 5 from J, leaving 15 bases between them. CDR1 and CDR2 (germline): GTSNPN, SVGIG (reference sequence). CDR3 DNA: TGTGCCTGGAGTGGTAAAGGGGCAGGGCATCAGCCCCAGCATTTT. Amino acid sequence: CAWSGKGAGHQPQHF.

This chain joins TRBV2 and TRBJ2-3, with D perhaps matching TRBD1 (6 bases). Per germline, CDR1 SNHLY and CDR2 FYNNEI. V was cut by 10 bases and J by 2 bases, with 16 bases left in between. The CDR3 has 14 amino acids. CDR3 in amino acids: CATKVGQHTDTQYF. The CDR3 bases are TGTGCCACCAAAGTAGGACAGCACACAGATACGCAGTATTTT.

The chain employs TRBV7-2 and TRBJ2-7; TRBD2 aligns across 9 bases. V gave up 3 bases and J gave up 4 bases; unmatched junction bases: 16. The germline V gene has CDR1 SGHTA and CDR2 FQGNSA. The length of the CDR3 is 18 residues. The CDR3 DNA is TGTGCCAGCAGCTTTCAGAGCGGGGGGCCAGGCTCCCAATACGAGCAGTACGTC. As protein: CASSFQSGGPGSQYEQYV.

The chain uses TRBV7-2 and TRBJ1-5; TRBD1 might be the D (5 bases). The CDR3 contains 13 residues. Germline V gene data show CDR1 as SGHTA and CDR2 as FQGNSA. V gave up 3 bases and J gave up 7 bases, with 10 bases separating them. DNA for the CDR3: TGTGCCAGCAGCTTCGGGGCCGGACAGCCCCAGCATTTT. Translating gives CASSFGAGQPQHF.

This clone has more than one count but fewer than ten. The chain's CDR3 is CAISDPALRFPEAFF. The CDR3, as DNA: TGTGCCATCAGTGATCCGGCGCTCAGGTTCCCTGAAGCTTTCTTT. This chain joins TRBV10-3 and TRBJ1-1, with unresolved D. The germline V and J ends were trimmed by 3 bases and 6 bases, with 17 bases remaining between them. Germline CDR1 reads ENHRY; CDR2 reads SYGVKD. This CDR3 contains 15 residues.

The V and J genes are TRBV5-1 and TRBJ1-2; no definite D call. The CDR3 spans 11 residues. Germline loops: CDR1 SGHRS, CDR2 YFSETQ. Trimming cost V 4 bases and J 4 bases, with 5 bases left between them. The CDR3 DNA reads TGCGCCAGCAGCCAAGGCTATGGCTACACCTTC. Translated: CASSQGYGYTF.

This clone showed up just a few times. V and J are TRBV7-2 and TRBJ1-1; tentative D call: TRBD1 (6 bases). Trimming left V 5 bases short and J 4 bases short, with 11 bases between. The CDR3 covers 13 residues. CDR1 and CDR2 from the germline V gene are SGHTA and FQGNSA. The CDR3 DNA is TGTGCCAGCAGCGCGAGGGGGGGCACTGAAGCTTTCTTT. Translated, it gives CASSARGGTEAFF.

This chain connects TRBV2 to TRBJ2-7, with D uncertain. Deletions cut 9 bases from V and 4 bases from J, with 19 bases between. CDR3 size: 14 residues. Looked up from germline, CDR1 is SNHLY and CDR2 is FYNNEI. The CDR3 region is CASKKAETQYEQYV. The CDR3, as DNA: TGTGCCAGTAAAAAGGCAGAGACCCAGTACGAGCAGTACGTC.

This clone is medium-sized in the sample. The CDR3 DNA reads TGTGCCAGCTCACCAGTCTGGAATTCGAGTCCGGATACGCAGTATTTT. Encoded protein: CASSPVWNSSPDTQYF. V gene TRBV18 combines with J gene TRBJ2-3; D is uncertain. V shed 2 bases and J shed 6 bases, with 18 bases lying between them. Germline V lookup: CDR1 KGHSH, CDR2 LQKENI. CDR3 length equals 16 residues.

This chain joins TRBV2 and TRBJ1-1; D ambiguous. The CDR3 is 12 residues long. Germline V lookup: CDR1 SNHLY, CDR2 FYNNEI. Trimming pared 4 bases from V and 11 bases from J, leaving 14 bases between. The CDR3 is CASSAAGPWAFF. CDR3 nucleotides: TGTGCCAGCAGTGCGGCAGGCCCCTGGGCTTTCTTT.

As for this clone: The same CDR3 arises from other DNA sequences in this sample as well. V usage is TRBV6-5 and J usage is TRBJ1-1, with D tentatively TRBD1 (6 bases). The ends were cut back, 6 bases at V and 4 bases at J, with 6 bases in the middle. Germline V gene data show CDR1 as MNHEY and CDR2 as SVGAGI. CDR3 size: 11 residues. CDR3 in DNA: TGTGCCAGCAGACAGGGCACTGAAGCTTTCTTT. It specifies CASRQGTEAFF.

This clone is a singleton in its sample. V is TRBV5-1 and J is TRBJ2-3; 12 positions agree with TRBD2. From germline, CDR1 is SGHRS and CDR2 YFSETQ. V shed 0 bases, J shed 1 base, and the junction held 0 bases outside the gene matches. The CDR3 runs to 16 residues. The CDR3 sequence: CASSLGLAGGTDTQYF. The CDR3 region has the DNA TGCGCCAGCAGCTTGGGACTAGCGGGGGGCACAGATACGCAGTATTTT.

The count of this clone is one. J is TRBJ2-3 and V is TRBV5-1; 7 nucleotides agree with TRBD2. V dropped 4 bases and J dropped 6; count of bases not matched to a gene: 8. This CDR3 region has 14 residues. CDR1 and CDR2 from the germline V gene are SGHRS and YFSETQ. CDR3 residues: CASSQIPGGDTQYF. CDR3 nucleotides: TGCGCCAGCAGCCAGATCCCCGGGGGGGATACGCAGTATTTT.

The chain is built from TRBV7-2 and TRBJ2-3; TRBD1 matches at 9 bases. Trimming at V came to 2 bases and at J to 4 bases, leaving 1 base not matched to a gene. Germline CDR1 and CDR2: SGHTA and FQGNSA. This CDR3 has 14 amino acids. The CDR3 is CASSLRDRADTQYF. The CDR3 DNA is TGTGCCAGCAGCTTAAGGGACAGGGCAGATACGCAGTATTTT.

This clone was observed a handful of times. V gene TRBV11-1 combines with J gene TRBJ2-7; the D gene is possibly TRBD1 (5 bases). Trimming cost V 5 bases and J 6 bases, with 17 bases left between them. This CDR3 has 14 amino acids. Looked up from germline, CDR1 is SGHAT and CDR2 is FQDESV (reference sequence). This chain's CDR3 is CASSPGSGRLEQYV. The CDR3 DNA is TGTGCCAGCAGCCCAGGGTCAGGCAGACTCGAGCAGTACGTC.

The count of this clone is one. The chain combines TRBV10-2 with TRBJ1-2; D ambiguous. The CDR3 loop spans 14 amino acids. Germline V gene sequence: CDR1 WSHSY, CDR2 SAAADI. V lost 4 bases, J lost 4 bases, and 13 bases lay in between. The CDR3, as DNA: TGCGCCAGCAGTGGCCCCGTTCCTCCCTATGGCTACACCTTC. It is translated as CASSGPVPPYGYTF.

This rearrangement joins TRBV9 to TRBJ2-5; 11 bases map to TRBD1. After removal of 3 bases from V and 1 base from J, the junction contained 5 bases not matched to a gene. The germline V gene encodes CDR1 SGDLS and CDR2 YYNGEE. This CDR3 has 16 amino acids. For the CDR3, the DNA is TGTGCCAGCAGCGCTTCCGGGACAGGGGGCCAAGAGACCCAGTACTTC. This codes for CASSASGTGGQETQYF.

V usage is TRBV5-1 and J usage is TRBJ2-6, with 11 bases lining up with TRBD1. Per the germline V gene, CDR1 is SGHRS and CDR2 is YFSETQ. V was clipped by 1 base and J by 1 base; unmatched bases: 4. The CDR3 sequence is 18 residues long. The CDR3 protein is CASSLMGTGGSGANVLTF. The CDR3 DNA is TGCGCCAGCAGCTTGATGGGGACAGGGGGATCTGGGGCCAACGTCCTGACTTTC. Complete variable domain (other parts from reference TRBV5-1 and TRBJ2-6): KAGVTQTPRYLIKTRGQQVTLSCSPISGHRSVSWYQQTPGQGLQFLFEYFSETQRNKGNFPGRFSGRQFSNSRSEMNVSTLELGDSALYLCASSLMGTGGSGANVLTFGAGSRLTVL.

V is TRBV5-1 and J is TRBJ2-3; TRBD2 agrees at 7 bases. Germline V gives CDR1 SGHRS, CDR2 YFSETQ. V was clipped by 0 bases and J by 5 bases; unmatched bases: 12. This CDR3 has 17 residues. CDR3 region: CASSLANQILAGDTQYF. The CDR3 DNA reads TGCGCCAGCAGCTTGGCCAATCAGATATTAGCGGGAGATACGCAGTATTTT.

CDR3: CASSDVQANVATNEKLFF. In nucleotides, the CDR3 is TGCGCCAGCAGCGATGTACAGGCCAACGTCGCAACTAATGAAAAACTGTTTTTT. The V gene is TRBV5-1, the J gene TRBJ1-4; D may be TRBD1 (5 bases). The CDR3 is made up of 18 amino acids. V lost 4 bases and J lost 0, with 19 bases in between. Germline CDR1 SGHRS, CDR2 YFSETQ.

The chain is built from TRBV5-1 and TRBJ1-6, with D perhaps matching TRBD1 (6 bases). The V end was cut by 0 bases, the J end by 4 bases, with 11 bases between. CDR1 SGHRS and CDR2 YFSETQ come from the germline V gene. There are 16 residues in the CDR3. In DNA, the CDR3 is TGCGCCAGCAGCTTGGCCCCGCAGGGGTATAATTCACCCCTCCACTTT. It translates to CASSLAPQGYNSPLHF. Drawing the rest from reference TRBV5-1 and TRBJ1-6, the complete variable domain is KAGVTQTPRYLIKTRGQQVTLSCSPISGHRSVSWYQQTPGQGLQFLFEYFSETQRNKGNFPGRFSGRQFSNSRSEMNVSTLELGDSALYLCASSLAPQGYNSPLHFGNGTRLTVT.

J is TRBJ2-1 and V is TRBV28; 8 bases agree with TRBD2. The trim removed 3 bases at V and 2 bases at J, leaving 3 bases unmatched. CDR3 length: 15 residues. The germline CDR1 and CDR2 sequences are MDHEN and SYDVKM. CDR3: CASSFRSGTYNEQFF. As DNA, the CDR3 is TGTGCCAGCAGTTTTCGTAGCGGGACCTACAATGAGCAGTTCTTC.